These 18 T cell receptor beta chains share one sample of origin, sequenced in a study of T cells of healthy individuals. TCRdb reprocessed the 5' RACE reads with MiXCR, giving one entry per CDR3 protein. The sample lists some 69,000 distinct CDR3 sequences; under 20% were seen once. The receptors come from a human donor in good health.

This clonotype occurred many times. The genes are TRBV29-1 and TRBJ2-7, with TRBD1 matching 9 bases. This CDR3 is 14 amino acids long. Losses at the gene ends were 2 bases for V and 6 bases for J; bases not matched to a gene: 8. Germline-derived CDR1 and CDR2 are SQVTM and ANQGSEA. The CDR3 sequence: CSVEKGQGSFEQYF. The CDR3 DNA reads TGCAGCGTTGAAAAGGGACAGGGATCGTTCGAGCAGTACTTC.

The chain combines TRBV5-1 with TRBJ1-5; D possibly corresponds to TRBD1 (5 bases). Germline V lookup: CDR1 SGHRS, CDR2 YFSETQ. The V end lost 4 bases, the J end lost 7 bases, and 15 bases lay between the germline ends. The CDR3 consists of 14 residues. The CDR3 loop is CASSPRGGSQPQHF. Here the CDR3 DNA reads TGCGCCAGCAGCCCGCGGGGCGGTTCCCAGCCCCAGCATTTT.

The genes are TRBV4-2 and TRBJ1-6; perhaps TRBD1 as D (6 bases). Trimming removed 3 bases at V and 0 bases at J, with 9 bases between. CDR1 and CDR2 from the germline V gene are LGHNA and YNFKEQ. CDR3 length: 16 residues. The CDR3, as DNA: TGTGCCAGCAGCCACAAGGGGGGCTCCTATAATTCACCCCTCCACTTT. Protein product: CASSHKGGSYNSPLHF.

This clonotype was picked up a small number of times. This chain connects TRBV25-1 to TRBJ1-5; TRBD1 is a possible D gene (5 bases). Trimming removed 3 bases from V and 2 bases from J, with 14 bases in between. CDR3 length equals 16 residues. CDR1 is MGHDK and CDR2 is SYGVNS in the germline V gene. The CDR3 DNA sequence: TGTGCCAGCAGTGAGCAGGGAGACAATGGCAATCAGCCCCAGCATTTT. Translating it yields CASSEQGDNGNQPQHF.

This clonotype was detected ten times or more. The chain couples TRBV12-3 or TRBV12-4 to TRBJ1-2; no reliable D call. The CDR3 runs 12 residues. The germline V and J ends were trimmed by 1 base and 8 bases, with 8 bases remaining between them. The CDR3 protein is CASSLGLQGYTF. Written as DNA, the CDR3 is TGTGCCAGCAGTTTAGGTTTGCAGGGCTACACCTTC.

This clonotype was picked up a small number of times. The chain is built from TRBV6-1 and TRBJ2-7, with D perhaps matching TRBD2 (6 bases). This CDR3 is 12 amino acids long. Germline CDR1 is MNHNS and CDR2 is SASEGT. Trimming cost V 8 bases and J 2 bases, with 10 bases left between them. Written as DNA, the CDR3 is TGTGCCAGCCTACGGGGGACCTACGAGCAGTACTTC. Residues: CASLRGTYEQYF.

This clonotype was recorded a few times. This sequence joins TRBV7-8 and TRBJ2-6, with D tentatively TRBD1 (5 bases). The CDR3 spans 19 residues. V shed 1 base and J shed 0 bases, with 16 bases lying between them. Germline loops: CDR1 SGHVS, CDR2 FQNEAQ. CDR3 nucleotide sequence: TGTGCCAGCAGCTTAGGCAGGGTGTGGTCCAACTCTGGGGCCAACGTCCTGACTTTC. Encoded protein: CASSLGRVWSNSGANVLTF.

This clonotype was counted at least ten times. CDR3 DNA: TGTGCCAGCAGCCAAGAGAAGGGGGCTAACTATGGCTACACCTTC. Protein: CASSQEKGANYGYTF. The V and J genes are TRBV4-2 and TRBJ1-2, with D possibly being TRBD1 (6 bases). Trimming pared 0 bases from V and 0 bases from J, leaving 8 bases between. Per germline, CDR1 LGHNA and CDR2 YNFKEQ. CDR3 length: 15 amino acids.

This clonotype was seen just once. The chain combines TRBV5-1 with TRBJ1-3, with TRBD1 as a possible D gene (5 bases). The CDR3 consists of 15 residues. Germline CDR1 SGHRS, CDR2 YFSETQ. Trimming removed 2 bases from V and 2 bases from J, with 11 bases in between. CDR3 sequence reads: CASSFVGEPGNTIYF. As DNA, the CDR3 is TGCGCCAGCAGCTTTGTGGGGGAGCCTGGAAACACCATATATTTT.

This clonotype was counted many times. The rearrangement uses TRBV29-1 and TRBJ2-1; D not certain. The CDR3 is made up of 16 amino acids. CDR1 is SQVTM, CDR2 ANQGSEA, per germline. V was trimmed by 8 bases and J by 2 bases, leaving 22 bases between them. The CDR3 nucleotides are TGCAGCCCCGAAGTCCAGTCGCGAGAGGCCTACAATGAGCAGTTCTTC. Encoded protein: CSPEVQSREAYNEQFF.

In its sample, this clonotype was seen many times. The gene calls are TRBV5-1 and TRBJ2-3; 9 nucleotides line up with TRBD2. CDR1 is SGHRS and CDR2 is YFSETQ in the germline V gene. V was pared by 4 bases and J by 0 bases, with 6 bases of the junction left unmatched. The CDR3 spans 16 residues. CDR3: CASSAGTSSSTDTQYF. CDR3 DNA: TGCGCCAGCAGCGCTGGGACTAGCAGTAGCACAGATACGCAGTATTTT.

This clonotype has ten or more counts. This chain joins TRBV12-3 or TRBV12-4 and TRBJ1-1, with D maybe TRBD1 (5 bases). The CDR3 loop spans 11 amino acids. Trimming took off 3 bases at V and 10 bases at J, with 9 bases between the two ends. As DNA, the CDR3 is TGTGCCAGCAGTTTTCGGGGGATAGCTTTCTTT. Translation gives CASSFRGIAFF.

Many counts were recorded for this clonotype. The V gene is TRBV27, the J gene TRBJ2-2; D is unresolved. V lost 3 bases and J lost 1, with 0 bases in between. CDR1 is MNHEY, CDR2 SMNVEV, per germline (reference sequence). The CDR3 consists of 12 residues. The CDR3 DNA is TGTGCCAGCAGTTTGAACACCGGGGAGCTGTTTTTT. Translation gives CASSLNTGELFF.

This clonotype was seen at least ten times. The rearrangement joins TRBV20-1 to TRBJ2-7; D might be TRBD1 (6 bases). The CDR3 totals 13 residues. Germline values: CDR1 DFQATT, CDR2 SNEGSKA (reference sequence). V was pared by 3 bases and J by 2 bases, with 11 bases between. DNA for the CDR3: TGCAGTGCTAGGGGGGCCCAAACCTACGAGCAGTACTTC. Protein: CSARGAQTYEQYF.

This clonotype was recorded many times. V gene TRBV7-9 combines with J gene TRBJ1-4; D unresolved. CDR1 and CDR2 from the germline V gene are SEHNR and FQNEAQ (reference sequence). CDR3 length: 12 amino acids. With 5 bases removed from V and 7 bases from J, the gap between germline ends came to 8 bases. CDR3 in amino acids: CASSPNAEKLFF. In DNA form, the CDR3 reads TGTGCCAGCAGCCCCAACGCTGAAAAACTGTTTTTT.

CDR3 nucleotides: TGTGCCAGCAGCTTATTCGGGAGCTCCTACAATGAGCAGTTCTTC. Translation: CASSLFGSSYNEQFF. J is TRBJ2-1 and V is TRBV7-9, with D perhaps TRBD2 (6 bases). Germline CDR1 SEHNR, CDR2 FQNEAQ (reference sequence). Trimming removed 2 bases from V and 0 bases from J, with 8 bases in between. CDR3 length equals 15 residues.

This clonotype was found many times. V gene TRBV4-1 combines with J gene TRBJ2-5; 10 bases match TRBD2. V dropped 1 base and J dropped 6; count of bases not matched to a gene: 8. CDR1 and CDR2 from the germline V gene are MGHRA and YSYEKL. This CDR3 has 16 residues. The CDR3 reads CASSQGSGGAGKTQYF. The CDR3 nucleotides are TGCGCCAGCAGCCAAGGAAGCGGGGGGGCCGGAAAGACCCAGTACTTC.

This chain connects TRBV4-1 to TRBJ2-1; D is unclear. V shed 0 bases and J shed 4 bases, with 4 bases lying between them. The length of the CDR3 is 13 residues. Germline V gene data show CDR1 as MGHRA and CDR2 as YSYEKL. CDR3 residues: CASSQERYNEQFF. The CDR3, as DNA: TGCGCCAGCAGCCAAGAACGTTACAATGAGCAGTTCTTC.